These 23 T cell receptor beta chains originate from one sample sequenced in a study of shared clonotypes between healthy human individuals. Clones were read by immunoSEQ multiplex PCR, and TCRdb kept only the in-frame ones, dropping some. The sample comprises about 1 million clones, more than 65% of which are singletons, and about 1.5% rests with the top ten. Specimen: memory CD4+ T cells sorted from blood. Subset noted: CD45RA-negative fraction. All receptors derive from a man aged 18-30 years in good health.

The chain carries TRBV9 and TRBJ2-7, with 7 bases fitting TRBD2. Germline CDR1 and CDR2: SGDLS and YYNGEE. V gave up 3 bases and J gave up 4 bases; unmatched junction bases: 10. The CDR3 length is 15 residues. The DNA of the CDR3 is TGTGCCAGCAGCGAGTCGTGGGGGGGAATGTACGAGCAGTACTTC. Its protein is CASSESWGGMYEQYF.

This clone came up a few times. This chain links TRBV10-3 with TRBJ1-1, with TRBD1 as a possible D gene (6 bases). V lost 5 bases and J 0 bases, leaving 10 bases between the germline ends. The CDR3 is made up of 14 amino acids. Germline V gene lookup returns CDR1 ENHRY and CDR2 SYGVKD. As DNA, the CDR3 is TGTGCCATCAGTCGAGGGGGGATGAACACTGAAGCTTTCTTT. It yields the protein CAISRGGMNTEAFF.

Points on this clone: Only one base separates this from a far larger clonotype, so it likely reflects a read error. The chain is built from TRBV28 and TRBJ1-6, with 7 bases lining up with TRBD1. This CDR3 is built from 16 residues. CDR1 MDHEN and CDR2 SYDVKM come from the germline V gene. CDR3 region: CASIAPGTDYNLPLHF. CDR3 DNA: TGTGCCAGCATTGCTCCCGGGACAGACTATAATTTACCCCTCCACTTT.

Only a few counts were recorded for this clone. V gene TRBV5-1 combines with J gene TRBJ2-3; TRBD1 matches at 9 bases. Germline V gene sequence: CDR1 SGHRS, CDR2 YFSETQ. This CDR3 spans 15 amino acids. The ends lost 7 bases at V and 6 bases at J; junction bases unmatched: 12. The CDR3 loop is CASHNTGGKGDTQYF. CDR3 coding DNA: TGCGCCAGCCATAACACAGGGGGCAAGGGGGATACGCAGTATTTT.

The V and J genes are TRBV30 and TRBJ2-1; D uncertain. The CDR3 contains 12 residues. CDR1 GTSNPN and CDR2 SVGIG come from the germline V gene (reference sequence). V was cut by 0 bases and J by 10 bases, with 10 bases left in between. CDR3 nucleotides: TGTGCCTGGAGTGTACGGGCTCGGGAGCAGTTCTTC. Residues: CAWSVRAREQFF.

The chain has TRBV5-1 and TRBJ1-2, with TRBD1 as a possible D gene (6 bases). Trimming took 3 bases from V and 8 from J, leaving 14 bases between them. Germline V CDR1 and CDR2: SGHRS, YFSETQ. This CDR3 is 13 amino acids long. This chain's CDR3 is CASSSDRAGGYTF. In DNA, the CDR3 is TGCGCCAGCAGCTCGGACAGAGCGGGCGGCTACACCTTC. Drawing the rest from reference TRBV5-1 and TRBJ1-2, the complete variable domain is KAGVTQTPRYLIKTRGQQVTLSCSPISGHRSVSWYQQTPGQGLQFLFEYFSETQRNKGNFPGRFSGRQFSNSRSEMNVSTLELGDSALYLCASSSDRAGGYTFGSGTRLTVV.

The chain has TRBV5-1 and TRBJ1-3; TRBD1 agrees at 9 bases. The CDR3 is 16 amino acids. With 3 bases clipped from V and 0 bases from J, the junction kept 4 bases outside the gene matches. CDR1 is SGHRS, CDR2 YFSETQ, per germline. The CDR3 spells CASSWDRELSGNTIYF. In DNA, the CDR3 is TGCGCCAGCAGCTGGGACAGGGAACTCTCTGGAAACACCATATATTTT.

DNA of the CDR3: TGTGCCAGCTCACCTCCCAACAACGGTGTGACTGAAGCTTTCTTT. Its protein is CASSPPNNGVTEAFF. The chain is built from TRBV18 and TRBJ1-1; D ambiguous. CDR1 KGHSH and CDR2 LQKENI come from the germline V gene. This CDR3 region has 15 residues. V was pared by 3 bases and J by 5 bases, with 16 bases between.

The V call is TRBV2, the J call TRBJ1-5, with a possible D match to TRBD1 (5 bases). Germline assignment: CDR1 SNHLY and CDR2 FYNNEI. Trimming shortened V by 2 bases and J by 2 bases, and 10 bases separated the two germline ends. CDR3 length: 15 residues. The CDR3 region is CASSERGNGNQPQHF. CDR3 DNA sequence: TGTGCCAGCAGTGAACGGGGGAACGGCAATCAGCCCCAGCATTTT.

The genes are TRBV12-5 and TRBJ2-5, with D uncertain. CDR1 and CDR2 from the germline V gene are LGHNT and FRNRAP. The CDR3 spans 15 residues. The V end was cut by 1 base, the J end by 2 bases, with 11 bases between. In DNA, the CDR3 is TGTGCTAGTGGTTTGGACTACTACCCGCAAGAGACCCAGTACTTC. This sequence encodes CASGLDYYPQETQYF.

This chain uses TRBV9 with TRBJ1-6, with a weak D call TRBD1 (5 bases). This CDR3 has 18 residues. Between the trimmed V and J ends, which lost 3 bases and 1 base, there was a span of 17 bases. CDR1 is SGDLS, CDR2 YYNGEE, per germline. The DNA of the CDR3 is TGTGCCAGCAGCGAGCAGGGTTATGGTGCGTCCTATAATTCACCCCTCCACTTT. Its protein product is CASSEQGYGASYNSPLHF.

In its sample, this clone was seen many times. In DNA, the CDR3 is TGCGCCAGCAGCCAAAATTTGGGTGAGCAGTTCTTC. Its protein is CASSQNLGEQFF. The rearrangement joins TRBV4-1 to TRBJ2-1; no clear D gene. In germline, CDR1 is MGHRA, CDR2 YSYEKL. The CDR3 has 12 residues. The V end lost 2 bases, the J end lost 9 bases, and 8 bases lay between the germline ends.

The V and J genes are TRBV6-5 and TRBJ2-2; D is unresolved. Between the trimmed V and J ends, which lost 0 bases and 4 bases, there was a span of 6 bases. This CDR3 comprises 14 residues. CDR1 is MNHEY, CDR2 SVGAGI, per germline. The CDR3 DNA follows: TGTGCCAGCAGTTACTCACCCCGCACCGGGGAGCTGTTTTTT. Translated, it gives CASSYSPRTGELFF.

CDR3: CASRTGTGDGNTIYF. As DNA, the CDR3 is TGTGCCAGCAGAACGGGGACAGGGGACGGAAACACCATATATTTT. V usage is TRBV28 and J usage is TRBJ1-3; 10 nucleotides agree with TRBD1. Germline trimming cut 6 bases from V and 4 bases from J; bases unmatched to any gene: 6. Germline CDR1 is MDHEN and CDR2 is SYDVKM. The CDR3 runs 15 residues.

At least ten counts were recorded for this clone. CDR3 coding DNA: TGCGCCAGCAGCCACTATACCGGGGGGACGAACACCGGGGAGCTGTTTTTT. Residues: CASSHYTGGTNTGELFF. The chain is built from TRBV4-1 and TRBJ2-2; 7 bases align to TRBD2. The germline CDR1 and CDR2 sequences are MGHRA and YSYEKL. The CDR3 has 17 residues. V was pared by 3 bases and J by 0 bases, with 7 bases of the junction left unmatched.

Points on this clone: The identical CDR3 is also encoded by other nucleotide sequences in the sample. The rearrangement joins TRBV10-3 to TRBJ2-7, with TRBD2 matching 10 bases. The CDR3 consists of 13 residues. V was pared by 10 bases and J by 4 bases, with 7 bases of the junction left unmatched. CDR1 and CDR2 from the germline V gene are ENHRY and SYGVKD. The CDR3 loop is CATASGSSYEQYF. In DNA form, the CDR3 reads TGTGCCACCGCTAGCGGGAGTTCATACGAGCAGTACTTC.

The CDR3 DNA reads as TGTGCCAGCAGCTTGGGGGAGGGGAGGGGCTACGAGCAGTACTTC. Its translation is CASSLGEGRGYEQYF. The chain links TRBV7-2 to TRBJ2-7; 7 bases match TRBD2. J was trimmed by 3 bases and V by 3 bases; bases with no gene match: 8. CDR3 length: 15 residues. Germline V gives CDR1 SGHTA, CDR2 FQGNSA.

This chain links TRBV27 with TRBJ1-2; D unclear. V was trimmed by 6 bases and J by 4 bases, leaving 12 bases between them. Germline CDR1 MNHEY, CDR2 SMNVEV (reference sequence). This CDR3 contains 13 residues. The CDR3 DNA follows: TGTGCCAGCAGCCCCGGGTCTTTCTATGGCTACACCTTC. Translated: CASSPGSFYGYTF.

V and J are TRBV5-1 and TRBJ2-7; 8 bases match TRBD1. The V gene end was trimmed by 2 bases and the J gene end by 1 base; junction bases not matched to a gene: 5. This CDR3 comprises 15 residues. Germline CDR1 is SGHRS and CDR2 is YFSETQ. CDR3 sequence: CASSFTGGRSYEQYF. The DNA of the CDR3 is TGCGCCAGCAGCTTTACAGGGGGGCGATCCTACGAGCAGTACTTC.

The sample holds a few counts of this clone. The chain employs TRBV7-9 and TRBJ2-5; 9 bases align to TRBD2. Per germline, CDR1 SEHNR and CDR2 FQNEAQ (reference sequence). V lost 0 bases to trimming and J lost 2 bases; unmatched junction nucleotides: 7. The CDR3 has 17 amino acids. The CDR3 region has the DNA TGTGCCAGCAGCTTAGCGATTTCAGCGGGGGGACAAGAGACCCAGTACTTC. Residues: CASSLAISAGGQETQYF.

The chain employs TRBV5-4 and TRBJ2-3; no reliable D call. This CDR3 is 15 amino acids long. Per germline, CDR1 SGHNT and CDR2 YYREEE (reference sequence). V gave up 3 bases and J gave up 4 bases, with 15 bases separating them. CDR3 region: CASSSEGVFADTQYF. CDR3 coding DNA: TGTGCCAGCAGCTCCGAAGGTGTATTCGCAGATACGCAGTATTTT. Combining the CDR3 with reference TRBV5-4 and TRBJ2-3 gives the whole variable domain ETGVTQSPTHLIKTRGQQVTLRCSSQSGHNTVSWYQQALGQGPQFIFQYYREEENGRGNFPPRFSGLQFPNYSSELNVNALELDDSALYLCASSSEGVFADTQYFGPGTRLTVL.

Ten or more counts support this clone. This CDR3 is also generated by other DNA sequences in the sample. The genes are TRBV7-2 and TRBJ2-5; a possible D gene is TRBD2 (6 bases). Germline values: CDR1 SGHTA, CDR2 FQGNSA. The CDR3 runs 14 residues. Trimming left V 3 bases short and J 1 base short, with 9 bases between. CDR3 amino acids: CASSFSGSQETQYF. The CDR3 region has the DNA TGTGCCAGCAGCTTTAGCGGAAGCCAAGAGACCCAGTACTTC. The whole variable domain, filled in from reference TRBV7-2 and TRBJ2-5, reads GAGVSQSPSNKVTEKGKDVELRCDPISGHTALYWYRQSLGQGLEFLIYFQGNSAPDKSGLPSDRFSAERTGGSVSTLTIQRTQQEDSAVYLCASSFSGSQETQYFGPGTRLLVL.

The J gene is TRBJ2-5, the V gene TRBV2, with D unclear. Per germline, CDR1 SNHLY and CDR2 FYNNEI. Trimming took off 6 bases at V and 6 bases at J, with 8 bases between the two ends. This CDR3 comprises 11 residues. The CDR3 is CASSPRKTQYF. CDR3 coding DNA: TGTGCCAGCAGCCCTAGAAAGACCCAGTACTTC.